These 26 T cell receptor beta chains share one sample of origin, sequenced in a study of T cell clones after liver transplantation. Assay: immunoSEQ multiplex PCR; the TCRdb copy retains only in-frame clones and omits some. This table has around 60,000 clones, 71% appearing once. The sequenced sample was CD4+ T cells from blood, obtained before liver transplant. The receptors were gathered from a human donor who received a liver transplant.

This sequence joins TRBV4-2 and TRBJ2-1, with 14 nucleotides matching TRBD2. The CDR3 loop spans 16 amino acids. The V gene's germline CDR1 is LGHNA and CDR2 YNFKEQ. Germline trimming cut 4 bases from V and 6 bases from J; bases unmatched to any gene: 5. The CDR3 DNA is TGTGCCAGCAGCCCGCCAGGGACTAGCGGGGGCAATGAGCAGTTCTTC. Protein product: CASSPPGTSGGNEQFF.

The rearrangement uses TRBV19 and TRBJ1-5, with D tentatively TRBD1 (5 bases). The CDR3 is 14 amino acids. Trimming left V 4 bases short and J 0 bases short, with 7 bases between. Germline-derived CDR1 and CDR2 are LNHDA and SQIVND (reference sequence). The CDR3 DNA reads TGTGCCAGTAGTACGACAGCTAGCAATCAGCCCCAGCATTTT. Translation: CASSTTASNQPQHF.

This chain joins TRBV2 and TRBJ1-6, with D possibly TRBD1 on 5 matching bases. Trimming cost V 10 bases and J 8 bases, with 15 bases left between them. CDR1 is SNHLY and CDR2 is FYNNEI in the germline V gene. This CDR3 comprises 13 residues. Here the CDR3 reads CATADGGDSPLHF. The CDR3 nucleotides read TGTGCCACAGCTGACGGGGGGGATTCACCCCTCCACTTT.

V gene TRBV2 combines with J gene TRBJ1-2; no firm D call. Germline V gives CDR1 SNHLY, CDR2 FYNNEI. CDR3 length: 17 amino acids. The ends were cut back, 1 base at V and 6 bases at J, with 21 bases in the middle. CDR3 DNA sequence: TGTGCCAGCAGTGAAGAGGCCGCGGGCCATCCAAGCAATGGCTACACCTTC. Residues: CASSEEAAGHPSNGYTF.

V is TRBV5-1 and J is TRBJ2-4; 7 positions agree with TRBD1. The CDR3 runs 14 residues. Losses at the gene ends were 2 bases for V and 6 bases for J; bases not matched to a gene: 5. Germline-derived CDR1 and CDR2 are SGHRS and YFSETQ. CDR3 DNA sequence: TGCGCCAGCAGCTTCGACAGGGATGCAAACATTCAGTACTTC. This codes for CASSFDRDANIQYF.

Concerning this clone: One end of the junction is discordant with germline, which a read error may explain. The CDR3 DNA reads as TGTGCCAGCAGCGAAGATCACGGCGACGCCGGGACAGATACGCAGTATTTT. This codes for CASSEDHGDAGTDTQYF. V usage is TRBV2 and J usage is TRBJ2-3; no clear D gene. The length of the CDR3 is 17 residues. The V gene's germline CDR1 is SNHLY and CDR2 FYNNEI. Variable domain in full (rest from reference TRBV2 and TRBJ2-3): EPEVTQTPSHQVTQMGQEVILRCVPISNHLYFYWYRQILGQKVEFLVSFYNNEISEKSEIFDDQFSVERPDGSNFTLKIRSTKLEDSAMYFCASSEDHGDAGTDTQYFGPGTRLTVL.

The chain links TRBV30 to TRBJ1-1; D remains ambiguous. Deletions cut 1 base from V and 5 bases from J, with 14 bases between. CDR1 is GTSNPN and CDR2 is SVGIG in the germline V gene (reference sequence). The CDR3 contains 14 residues. The CDR3 nucleotides read TGTGCCTGGAGTGGTCCTTCAAGAGGGACTGAAGCTTTCTTT. Encoded protein: CAWSGPSRGTEAFF. The full variable domain, completed using reference TRBV30 and TRBJ1-1, is SQTIHQWPATLVQPVGSPLSLECTVEGTSNPNLYWYRQAAGRGLQLLFYSVGIGQISSEVPQNLSASRPQDRQFILSSKKLLLSDSGFYLCAWSGPSRGTEAFFGQGTRLTVV.

The chain has TRBV7-8 and TRBJ2-5, with 8 bases identical to TRBD2. The CDR3 is 15 amino acids. V gave up 2 bases and J gave up 4 bases; unmatched junction bases: 6. Germline V gene data show CDR1 as SGHVS and CDR2 as FQNEAQ. The CDR3 spells CASSLRGGGLETQYF. The CDR3, as DNA: TGTGCCAGCAGCTTAAGGGGCGGGGGGTTAGAGACCCAGTACTTC. Full variable domain (rest looked up from reference TRBV7-8 and TRBJ2-5): GAGVSQSPRYKVAKRGQDVALRCDPISGHVSLFWYQQALGQGPEFLTYFQNEAQLDKSGLPSDRFFAERPEGSVSTLKIQRTQQEDSAVYLCASSLRGGGLETQYFGPGTRLLVL.

The V and J genes are TRBV6-5 and TRBJ2-7, with 7 bases lining up with TRBD1. Trimming at V came to 2 bases and at J to 0 bases, leaving 4 bases not matched to a gene. This CDR3 spans 15 amino acids. Germline V lookup: CDR1 MNHEY, CDR2 SVGAGI. The DNA of the CDR3 is TGTGCCAGCAGTTACATGGCAGGGGGCTCCTACGAGCAGTACTTC. It specifies CASSYMAGGSYEQYF.

The J gene is TRBJ1-5, the V gene TRBV5-1; no definite D call. The CDR3 loop spans 16 amino acids. Trimming cost V 0 bases and J 6 bases, with 16 bases left between them. Germline CDR1 is SGHRS and CDR2 is YFSETQ. CDR3 in DNA: TGCGCCAGCAGCTTGGACGGAACAGCAGCAGGTCAGCCCCAGCATTTT. Translated, it gives CASSLDGTAAGQPQHF.

The chain couples TRBV9 to TRBJ2-5; 9 nucleotides align to TRBD1. V lost 2 bases and J lost 3; bases outside the gene matches: 5. Per the germline V gene, CDR1 is SGDLS and CDR2 is YYNGEE. The CDR3 contains 15 residues. In DNA form, the CDR3 reads TGTGCCAGCAGCGTCACCACAGGGGGCGAAGAGACCCAGTACTTC. Translated: CASSVTTGGEETQYF.

This clone was seen once. The J gene is TRBJ1-2, the V gene TRBV2; D ambiguous. The CDR3 runs to 14 residues. The germline gives CDR1 SNHLY, CDR2 FYNNEI. Deletions cut 11 bases from V and 4 bases from J, with 20 bases between. The CDR3: CAGARAGSGYGYTF. Written as DNA, the CDR3 is TGTGCCGGCGCTCGGGCGGGGAGTGGCTATGGCTACACCTTC.

V and J are TRBV11-2 and TRBJ2-1, with 9 bases aligning to TRBD1. This CDR3 has 17 residues. Germline V gene sequence: CDR1 SGHAT, CDR2 FQNNGV. V lost 0 bases and J lost 6; bases outside the gene matches: 9. CDR3 loop: CASSLDMGRTGVNEQFF. The CDR3 nucleotides read TGTGCCAGCAGCTTAGATATGGGGCGGACAGGGGTCAATGAGCAGTTCTTC.

The chain combines TRBV19 with TRBJ1-1; D gene uncertain. Trimming took off 3 bases at V and 8 bases at J, with 7 bases between the two ends. Germline values: CDR1 LNHDA, CDR2 SQIVND (reference sequence). The CDR3 covers 11 residues. The CDR3 reads CASSMNGEAFF. The CDR3 DNA reads TGTGCCAGTAGTATGAACGGGGAAGCTTTCTTT.

This chain connects TRBV5-1 to TRBJ1-3; D is ambiguous. This CDR3 is built from 15 residues. Germline lookup yields CDR1 SGHRS and CDR2 YFSETQ. V was cut by 5 bases and J by 0 bases, with 12 bases left in between. CDR3 sequence reads: CASRARATSGNTIYF. As DNA, the CDR3 is TGCGCCAGCAGGGCGAGGGCGACCTCTGGAAACACCATATATTTT.

The gene calls are TRBV2 and TRBJ1-6, with 10 nucleotides matching TRBD1. CDR3 length equals 14 residues. Germline V gene data show CDR1 as SNHLY and CDR2 as FYNNEI. The J segment lost 9 bases and the V segment lost 6 bases, leaving 5 bases of the junction unmatched. The CDR3 DNA is TGTGCCAGCAGCCGGGACAGGGGAGGTTCACCCCTCCACTTT. It yields the protein CASSRDRGGSPLHF.

This clone appeared a single time. In nucleotides, the CDR3 is TGTGCCAGCAGTGAAGGGGGGAGGGGGAGGGTTTATAATTCACCCCTCCACTTT. As protein: CASSEGGRGRVYNSPLHF. The rearrangement uses TRBV6-1 and TRBJ1-6; D possibly corresponds to TRBD1 (6 bases). The CDR3 runs to 18 residues. Looked up from germline, CDR1 is MNHNS and CDR2 is SASEGT. Trimming stripped 1 base from V and 4 bases from J, with 17 bases between.

The rearrangement uses TRBV7-2 and TRBJ1-3; D is undetermined. Trimming shortened V by 1 base and J by 3 bases, and 10 bases separated the two germline ends. CDR3 length equals 15 residues. Germline V CDR1 and CDR2: SGHTA, FQGNSA. The CDR3 is CASSLVEGSGNTIYF. The DNA of the CDR3 is TGTGCCAGCAGCTTAGTAGAGGGCAGTGGAAACACCATATATTTT.

There are a few counts of this clone. The V and J genes are TRBV28 and TRBJ1-1; D is uncertain. The ends were cut back, 7 bases at V and 2 bases at J, with 8 bases in the middle. Per the germline V gene, CDR1 is MDHEN and CDR2 is SYDVKM. The CDR3 sequence is 12 residues long. The CDR3 DNA reads as TGTGCCAGCACCTCTCTAAACACTGAAGCTTTCTTT. This codes for CASTSLNTEAFF. Combining the CDR3 with reference TRBV28 and TRBJ1-1 gives the whole variable domain DVKVTQSSRYLVKRTGEKVFLECVQDMDHENMFWYRQDPGLGLRLIYFSYDVKMKEKGDIPEGYSVSREKKERFSLILESASTNQTSMYLCASTSLNTEAFFGQGTRLTVV.

CDR3 region: CASSGGGTVDNYGYTF. The CDR3 bases are TGTGCCAGCAGCGGGGGCGGGACAGTGGATAACTATGGCTACACCTTC. The V call is TRBV7-6, the J call TRBJ1-2; 7 bases agree with TRBD1. CDR3 length: 16 amino acids. Germline-derived CDR1 and CDR2 are SGHVS and FNYEAQ. The ends lost 5 bases at V and 1 base at J; junction bases unmatched: 10.

The chain employs TRBV6-5 and TRBJ1-6, with D tentatively TRBD1 (6 bases). The germline gives CDR1 MNHEY, CDR2 SVGAGI. The CDR3 spans 14 residues. V was trimmed by 8 bases and J by 8 bases, leaving 16 bases between them. CDR3: CASGLGQNHSPLHF. DNA of the CDR3: TGTGCCAGCGGCCTCGGACAGAACCATTCACCCCTCCACTTT.

The genes are TRBV7-8 and TRBJ2-7; TRBD2 agrees at 14 bases. Germline CDR1 is SGHVS and CDR2 is FQNEAQ. The CDR3 length is 16 residues. V was pared by 1 base and J by 1 base, with 0 bases of the junction left unmatched. The CDR3 loop reads CASSLGTSGGSYEQYF. The CDR3 bases are TGTGCCAGCAGCTTAGGGACTAGCGGGGGGTCCTACGAGCAGTACTTC.

This rearrangement joins TRBV4-2 to TRBJ2-7, with D maybe TRBD1 (7 bases). The CDR3 totals 15 residues. Trimming stripped 0 bases from V and 6 bases from J, with 15 bases between. Germline values: CDR1 LGHNA, CDR2 YNFKEQ. CDR3 sequence reads: CASSQDTVQGGEQYF. The CDR3 DNA is TGTGCCAGCAGCCAAGATACGGTTCAGGGGGGCGAGCAGTACTTC.

This chain links TRBV30 with TRBJ1-4; the match to TRBD1 covers 9 bases. The germline CDR1 and CDR2 sequences are GTSNPN and SVGIG (reference sequence). Trimming removed 5 bases from V and 8 bases from J; junction bases left unmatched: 6. The CDR3 runs 13 residues. CDR3 in DNA: TGTGCCTGGTCCGGGACAGGGTACGAAAAACTGTTTTTT. This translates into CAWSGTGYEKLFF.

The chain uses TRBV27 and TRBJ2-2, with TRBD1 matching over 8 bases. The CDR3 is made up of 15 amino acids. From germline, CDR1 is MNHEY and CDR2 SMNVEV (reference sequence). V lost 7 bases, J lost 4 bases, and 8 bases stayed unmatched. For the CDR3, the DNA is TGTGCCAGCACAAAGGACAGGGTAGGCACCGGGGAGCTGTTTTTT. It specifies CASTKDRVGTGELFF.

This clone appeared once. The V call is TRBV6-1, the J call TRBJ1-2; a weak D match, TRBD1 (6 bases). The germline gives CDR1 MNHNS, CDR2 SASEGT. V lost 7 bases and J lost 6, with 18 bases in between. This CDR3 is built from 14 residues. CDR3 DNA sequence: TGTGCCAGCACCAGTACAGGGATTAGTGATGGCTACACCTTC. Translating gives CASTSTGISDGYTF.